These T cell receptor beta chains were read from a single sample in a study of blood T cell repertoires in COVID-19. Generated by immunoSEQ multiplex PCR, the TCRdb table keeps only in-frame clones and is missing some. This sample has around 58,000 clones, with 90% found just once. The material sequenced was peripheral blood. The receptors come from a man in his 60s with active COVID-19. Each CDR3 is given with its conserved first and last residue. The order of the fields is V gene, J gene, CDR3 protein.

TRBV4-2	TRBJ2-5	CASSQESKETQYF
TRBV4-1	TRBJ1-1	CASSQPTGTEAFF
TRBV7-9	TRBJ2-7	CASSRRDSTYEQYF
TRBV5-5	TRBJ2-1	CASSPSGYADEQFF
TRBV28	TRBJ2-7	CASSLGAYEQYF
TRBV9	TRBJ2-2	CASSSRVDTGELFF
TRBV30	TRBJ1-2	CAWSVGTGNGYTF
TRBV6-1	TRBJ2-2	CASSDRRAGTGELFF
TRBV7-2	TRBJ2-3	CASSISSGGTTDTQYF
TRBV19	TRBJ2-5	CASRVPGLGAETQYF
TRBV27	TRBJ2-1	CASRTSSYSHEQFF
TRBV13	TRBJ2-7	CASSPGEESSYEQYF
TRBV5-4	TRBJ2-7	CASSSPGQSSYEQYF
TRBV19	TRBJ2-3	CASSPGLAGTDTQYF
TRBV29-1	TRBJ2-5	CSVAGQRKETQYF
TRBV28	TRBJ1-3	CASSSPGGRSGNTIYF
TRBV7-8	TRBJ1-5	CASNDRGDQPQHF
TRBV5-6	TRBJ1-4	CASSLDRFNEKLFF
TRBV7-9	TRBJ2-5	CASHMAGGQETQYF
TRBV28	TRBJ2-7	CASNPGESYEQYF
TRBV5-1	TRBJ1-1	CASSLGQGVFF
TRBV4-2	TRBJ2-1	CASSQDTRGAYNEQFF
TRBV30	TRBJ1-6	CAWSATGVRSPLHF
TRBV6-5	TRBJ1-2	CASRSVYGYTF
TRBV19	TRBJ1-5	CASSIQQGSNQPQHF
TRBV6-2/TRBV6-3	TRBJ2-7	CASSTGRGLEYF
TRBV7-3	TRBJ1-1	CASSPGQNTEAFF
TRBV12-3/TRBV12-4	TRBJ2-1	CASNRQGWNEQFF
TRBV5-1	TRBJ2-3	CASRLTGYSTDTQYF
TRBV15	TRBJ2-2	CATSREGPTGELFF
TRBV5-4	TRBJ2-1	CASSPDPGSSYNEQFF